The source of this T cell receptor beta chain is a study of blood T cells in healthy people across ages. Caucasian individuals from Russia who were healthy and aged about 6 to 95 acted as donors. Isolated per sample were at least 6 million PBMCs. The CDR3 is 15 residues long. Germline V gene sequence: CDR1 SGHVS, CDR2 FQNEAQ. V was clipped by 2 bases and J by 7 bases; unmatched bases: 6. This clonotype has just one count. Next came a second PCR, run for about 7 to 11 cycles, which used a sample-barcoded 5' primer along with a J-beta primer mix. Each sample yielded at least 3 million CDR3-containing paired-end reads. Using its own MiXCR run on the 5' RACE reads, TCRdb lists one record per CDR3 protein. The sample records approximately 730,000 distinct CDR3 sequences, approximately 39% being singletons.

This clonotype was sampled from a woman between 55 and 75 years old in good health. This rearrangement joins TRBV7-8 to TRBJ2-2, with 8 bases that match TRBD1. The sequenced sample consisted of blood. The CDR3 here is CASSLLDREYGELFF. CDR3 coding DNA: TGTGCCAGCAGCTTATTGGACAGGGAGTACGGGGAGCTGTTTTTT.